The sequence of this TCR beta chain was determined in a study of siplizumab effects on memory and regulatory T cells. A word on this clone: What it binds is not known.

The assay covered some 10^5 TCR templates per sample. Assay used: immunoSEQ multiplex PCR; TCRdb lists only in-frame clones, some missing. The data show approximately 100,000 clones, 94% seen once. Whole-study findings and limits: Naive T cells were seen as more diverse than memory cells and as major alloresponse contributors. Only a minority of proliferating CD4+ or CD8+ clones had an assignable naive or memory phenotype, with roughly 75-95% lacking one.

The clonotype was recovered from a human donor in good health. Specimen: Tregs sorted from blood.

The CDR3 DNA reads as TGTGCCAGCAGTCTCCAGAAAGACAACACTGAAGCTTTCTTT. Translating it yields CASSLQKDNTEAFF. The rearrangement links TRBV6-1 to TRBJ1-1; D call uncertain. V lost 5 bases and J lost 2, with 12 bases in between. CDR1 and CDR2 from the germline V gene are MNHNS and SASEGT. CDR3 length: 14 residues.